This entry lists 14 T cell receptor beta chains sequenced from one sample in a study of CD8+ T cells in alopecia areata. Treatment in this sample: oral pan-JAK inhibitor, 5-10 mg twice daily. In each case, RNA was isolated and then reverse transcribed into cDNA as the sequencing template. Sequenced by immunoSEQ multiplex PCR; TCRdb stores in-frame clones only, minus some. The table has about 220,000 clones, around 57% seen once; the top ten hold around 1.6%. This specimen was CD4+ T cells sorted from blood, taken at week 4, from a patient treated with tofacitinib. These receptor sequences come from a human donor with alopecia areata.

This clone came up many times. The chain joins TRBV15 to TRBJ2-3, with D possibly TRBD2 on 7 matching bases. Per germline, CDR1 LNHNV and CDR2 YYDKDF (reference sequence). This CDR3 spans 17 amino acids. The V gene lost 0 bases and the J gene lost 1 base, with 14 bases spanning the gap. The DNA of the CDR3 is TGTGCCACCAGCAGAGATCTTGGGCGGGGGCGCACAGATACGCAGTATTTT. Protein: CATSRDLGRGRTDTQYF.

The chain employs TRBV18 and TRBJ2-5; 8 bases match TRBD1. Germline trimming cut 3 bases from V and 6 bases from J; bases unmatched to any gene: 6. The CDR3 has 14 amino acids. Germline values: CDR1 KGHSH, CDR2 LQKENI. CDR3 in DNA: TGTGCCAGCTCACCTGGACAGGGATGGCAGACCCAGTACTTC. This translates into CASSPGQGWQTQYF.

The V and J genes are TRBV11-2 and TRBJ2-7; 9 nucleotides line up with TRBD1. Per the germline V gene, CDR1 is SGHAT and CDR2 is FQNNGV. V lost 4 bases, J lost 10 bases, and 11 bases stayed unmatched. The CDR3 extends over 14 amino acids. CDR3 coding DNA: TGTGCCAGCAGCTCCCCGGGACAGGGTCCCCCTCAGTACTTC. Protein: CASSSPGQGPPQYF.

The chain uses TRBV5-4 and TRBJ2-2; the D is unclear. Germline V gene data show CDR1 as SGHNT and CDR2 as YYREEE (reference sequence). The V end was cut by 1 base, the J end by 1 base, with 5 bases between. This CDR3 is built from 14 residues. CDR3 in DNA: TGTGCCAGCAGCTTGCCAAGGAACACCGGGGAGCTGTTTTTT. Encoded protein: CASSLPRNTGELFF. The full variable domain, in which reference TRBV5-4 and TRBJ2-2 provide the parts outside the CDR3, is ETGVTQSPTHLIKTRGQQVTLRCSSQSGHNTVSWYQQALGQGPQFIFQYYREEENGRGNFPPRFSGLQFPNYSSELNVNALELDDSALYLCASSLPRNTGELFFGEGSRLTVL.

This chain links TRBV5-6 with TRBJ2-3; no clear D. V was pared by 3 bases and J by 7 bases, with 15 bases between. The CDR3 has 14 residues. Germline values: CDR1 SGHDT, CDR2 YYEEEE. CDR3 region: CASSSGVTPHTQYF. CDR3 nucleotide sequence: TGTGCCAGCAGCTCTGGAGTGACCCCTCATACGCAGTATTTT.

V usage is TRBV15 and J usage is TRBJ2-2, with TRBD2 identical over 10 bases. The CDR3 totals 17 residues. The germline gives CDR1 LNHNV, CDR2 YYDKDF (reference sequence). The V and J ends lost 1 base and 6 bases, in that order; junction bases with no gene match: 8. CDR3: CATSRASGGPRAGELFF. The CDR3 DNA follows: TGTGCCACCAGCAGAGCTAGCGGGGGCCCTAGGGCCGGGGAGCTGTTTTTT. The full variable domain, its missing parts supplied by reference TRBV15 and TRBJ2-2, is DAMVIQNPRYQVTQFGKPVTLSCSQTLNHNVMYWYQQKSSQAPKLLFHYYDKDFNNEADTPDNFQSRRPNTSFCFLDIRSPGLGDTAMYLCATSRASGGPRAGELFFGEGSRLTVL.

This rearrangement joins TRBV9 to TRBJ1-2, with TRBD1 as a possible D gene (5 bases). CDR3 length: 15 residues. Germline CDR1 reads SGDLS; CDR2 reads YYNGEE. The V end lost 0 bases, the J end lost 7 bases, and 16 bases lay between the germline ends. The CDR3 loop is CASSVGLTVGIGYTF. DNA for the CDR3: TGTGCCAGCAGCGTAGGGTTGACAGTTGGCATTGGCTACACCTTC.

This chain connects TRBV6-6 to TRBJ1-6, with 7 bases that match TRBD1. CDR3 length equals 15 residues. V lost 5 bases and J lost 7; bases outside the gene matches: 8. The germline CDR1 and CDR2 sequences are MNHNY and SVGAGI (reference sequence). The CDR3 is CASSDPGTANSPLHF. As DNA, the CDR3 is TGTGCCAGCAGTGACCCCGGGACAGCGAATTCACCCCTCCACTTT.

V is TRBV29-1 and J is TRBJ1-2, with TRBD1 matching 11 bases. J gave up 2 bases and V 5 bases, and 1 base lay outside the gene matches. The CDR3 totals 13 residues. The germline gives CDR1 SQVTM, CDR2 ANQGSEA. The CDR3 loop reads CSVRTGGNYGYTF. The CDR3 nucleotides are TGCAGCGTTAGGACAGGGGGCAACTATGGCTACACCTTC. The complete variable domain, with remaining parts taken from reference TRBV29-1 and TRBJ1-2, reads SAVISQKPSRDICQRGTSLTIQCQVDSQVTMMFWYRQQPGQSLTLIATANQGSEATYESGFVIDKFPISRPNLTFSTLTVSNMSPEDSSIYLCSVRTGGNYGYTFGSGTRLTVV.

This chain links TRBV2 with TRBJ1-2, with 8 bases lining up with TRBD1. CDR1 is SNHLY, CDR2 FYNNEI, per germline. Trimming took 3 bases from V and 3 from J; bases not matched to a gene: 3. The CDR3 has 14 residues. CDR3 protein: CASSESTGDYGYTF. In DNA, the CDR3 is TGTGCCAGCAGTGAGTCGACAGGGGACTATGGCTACACCTTC.

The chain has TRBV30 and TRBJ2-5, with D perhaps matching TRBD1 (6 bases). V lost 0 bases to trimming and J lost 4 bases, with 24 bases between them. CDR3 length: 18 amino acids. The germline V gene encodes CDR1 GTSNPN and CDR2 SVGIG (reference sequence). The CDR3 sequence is CAWSVLLPLTGPPETQYF. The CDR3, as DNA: TGTGCCTGGAGTGTACTACTCCCCCTGACAGGTCCCCCAGAGACCCAGTACTTC.

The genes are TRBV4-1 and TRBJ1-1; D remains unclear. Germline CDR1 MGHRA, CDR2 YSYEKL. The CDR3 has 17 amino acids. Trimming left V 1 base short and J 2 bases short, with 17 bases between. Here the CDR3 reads CASSQALFSLRNTEAFF. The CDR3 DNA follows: TGCGCCAGCAGCCAAGCCCTCTTCAGTCTGCGTAACACTGAAGCTTTCTTT.

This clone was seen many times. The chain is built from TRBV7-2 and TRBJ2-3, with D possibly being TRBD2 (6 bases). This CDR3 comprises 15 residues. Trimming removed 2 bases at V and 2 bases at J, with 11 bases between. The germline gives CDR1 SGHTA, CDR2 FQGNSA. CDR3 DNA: TGTGCCAGCAGCTTATGGGGGGTCGCCACAGATACGCAGTATTTT. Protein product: CASSLWGVATDTQYF.

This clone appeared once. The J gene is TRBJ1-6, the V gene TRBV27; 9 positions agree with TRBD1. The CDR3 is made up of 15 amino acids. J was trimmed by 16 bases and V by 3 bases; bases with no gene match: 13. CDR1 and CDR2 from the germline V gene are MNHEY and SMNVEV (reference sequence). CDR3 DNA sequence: TGTGCCAGCAGTTTTGCCCACGACCGGGACAGGGCGCTCCACTTT. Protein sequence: CASSFAHDRDRALHF.